Shown below are 3 T cell receptor beta chains from a single sample sequenced in a study of control samples from healthy donors and cancer patients. TCRdb's copy holds only in-frame clones and misses some; the assay was immunoSEQ multiplex PCR. The table shows some 190,000 clones, with 91% occurring only once. The sample was blood. The receptors come from a man aged 25 to 45 in good health.

The chain uses TRBV6-5 and TRBJ2-3; 12 bases are a match to TRBD1. The trim removed 5 bases at V and 6 bases at J, leaving 6 bases unmatched. The CDR3 spans 15 residues. Germline lookup yields CDR1 MNHEY and CDR2 SVGAGI. CDR3 region: CASSTPGQGADTQYF. CDR3 DNA: TGTGCCAGCAGTACCCCGGGACAGGGGGCCGATACGCAGTATTTT.

This chain links TRBV3-1 (or the pseudogene TRBV3-2) with TRBJ2-2; D is perhaps TRBD2 (5 bases). Germline CDR1 is LGHDT and CDR2 is YNNKEL (reference sequence). Trimming left V 3 bases short and J 7 bases short, with 12 bases between. The CDR3 has 14 amino acids. The CDR3 coding sequence is TGTGCCAGCAGCCATTGGACTTCTAGCGGGGAGCTGTTTTTT. Translated, it gives CASSHWTSSGELFF.

This clone showed up just once. V and J are TRBV5-4 and TRBJ1-2; 8 bases are shared with TRBD1. The CDR3 is 16 residues long. Germline V gene data show CDR1 as SGHNT and CDR2 as YYREEE (reference sequence). V lost 1 base to trimming and J lost 1 base; unmatched junction nucleotides: 6. CDR3 sequence: CASSLPGTGLNYGYTF. The CDR3 nucleotides read TGTGCCAGCAGCTTGCCTGGGACAGGCCTTAACTATGGCTACACCTTC.